This TCR beta chain was sequenced during a study of T-cell memory formation after mild COVID-19. Study-wide background: Largely, the TCR clusters proved donor specific.

This clonotype was observed a handful of times. TCRdb ran MiXCR on the 5' RACE reads and lists one entry per CDR3 protein. The sample contains some 180,000 distinct CDR3 sequences, 10% to 15% of which appear only once. The sample consisted of PBMCs or a T cell subset sorted from them (not recorded which). The receptor's source is a man younger than 35 who had mild COVID-19 (a few samples of this study predate the infection). Cell type and time point are not known.

The CDR3 region is CATRLGQWATGELFF. In DNA, the CDR3 is TGTGCCACTCGCCTCGGACAGTGGGCGACCGGGGAGCTGTTTTTT. This sequence joins TRBV12-3 or TRBV12-4 and TRBJ2-2; a possible D gene is TRBD1 (6 bases). With 10 bases removed from V and 5 bases from J, the gap between germline ends came to 20 bases. The CDR3 totals 15 residues.